The entry below gives a single T cell receptor (beta chain) sequence along with its context. What this receptor recognizes is not known. Base qualities are not at hand, and no much larger clone is one base apart. Germline trimming amounts to 2 bases on V and 1 base on J, with 18 as the count of junction bases outside the gene matches. CDR1 and CDR2 are drawn from the germline V gene (reference sequence): MNHNY, SVGAGI. Counted from cysteine to phenylalanine, this CDR3 has 20 amino acids. CDR3 DNA only is kept here, 60 bases in frame from base 1. The library was produced with PCR. The reads were generated on a NextSeq 500. The public reads were run again by TCRdb, first through fastp at Q25 and then through MiXCR, and only productive beta chains were kept. Each CDR3 protein gets just one entry, which takes the most common genes and DNA from the rows behind it. This sample lists around 12,000 distinct CDR3 sequences; approximately 50% were detected once. The top ten clones comprise roughly 12% of the sample.

The sample comes from a study of immune characterization of retroperitoneal liposarcoma (dated by TCRdb to the late 2010s). In this chain, TRBV6-6 is recombined with TRBJ1-1; TRBD1 agrees with 8 junctional bases. The sample taken for sequencing was tumor tissue. This TCR derives from a female donor with retroperitoneal liposarcoma. The CDR3 reads as follows: CASSYMAGGAVISWNTEAFF. The sequenced DNA: TGTGCCAGCAGTTACATGGCAGGGGGCGCGGTAATCAGTTGGAACACTGAAGCTTTCTTT.